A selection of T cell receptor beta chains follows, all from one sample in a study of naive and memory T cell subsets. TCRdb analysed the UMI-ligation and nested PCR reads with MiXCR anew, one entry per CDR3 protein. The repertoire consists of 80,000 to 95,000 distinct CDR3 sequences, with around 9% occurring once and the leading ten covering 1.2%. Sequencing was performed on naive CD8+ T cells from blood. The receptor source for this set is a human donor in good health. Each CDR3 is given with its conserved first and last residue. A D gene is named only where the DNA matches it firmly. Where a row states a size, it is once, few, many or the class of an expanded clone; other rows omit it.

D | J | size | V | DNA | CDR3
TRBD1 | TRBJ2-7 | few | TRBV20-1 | TGCAGTGCTAGAGATCTCGGGACAGTTACCTACGAGCAGTACTTC | CSARDLGTVTYEQYF
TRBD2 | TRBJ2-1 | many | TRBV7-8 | TGTGCCAGCAGCCCATCGACTAGCGGGCAGAATGAGCAGTTCTTC | CASSPSTSGQNEQFF
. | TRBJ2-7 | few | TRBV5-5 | TGTGCCAGCAGCTTGCCTTTAAAATCCTACGAGCAGTACTTC | CASSLPLKSYEQYF
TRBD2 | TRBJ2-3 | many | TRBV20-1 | TGCAGTGCTAGAAACTCTGGACACGGACTAGCGGGGGGAGATACGCAGTATTTT | CSARNSGHGLAGGDTQYF
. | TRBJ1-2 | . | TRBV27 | TGTGCCAGCAGTCCGACCCTGACTGTTTATGGCTACACCTTC | CASSPTLTVYGYTF
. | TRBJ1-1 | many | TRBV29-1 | TGCAGCGTCAGAAGGACAGCTAACACTGAAGCTTTCTTT | CSVRRTANTEAFF
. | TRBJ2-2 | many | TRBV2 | TGTGCCAGCAGGTCCCCCCAGACCGGCACCGGGGAGCTGTTTTTT | CASRSPQTGTGELFF
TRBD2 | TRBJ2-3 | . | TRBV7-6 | TGTGCCAGCAGCACCCGCCGGGGGCGGGGGGGCACAGATACGCAGTATTTT | CASSTRRGRGGTDTQYF
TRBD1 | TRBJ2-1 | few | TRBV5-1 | TGCGCCAGCAGCCCAGGCCGGGACAGCCCCTACAATGAGCAGTTCTTC | CASSPGRDSPYNEQFF
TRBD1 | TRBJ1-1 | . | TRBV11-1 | TGTGCCAGCAGCTTAGGGCCAGGGGGGTTCACTGAAGCTTTCTTT | CASSLGPGGFTEAFF
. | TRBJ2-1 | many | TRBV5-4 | TGTGCCAGCAGCTTCCTCGATGAGCAGTTCTTC | CASSFLDEQFF
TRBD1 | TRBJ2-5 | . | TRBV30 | TGTGCCGCCAAGACAGGGGAACAAGAGACCCAGTACTTC | CAAKTGEQETQYF
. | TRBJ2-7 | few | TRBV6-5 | TGTGCCAGCAGTTACGGACAGTTTTACGAGCAGTACTTC | CASSYGQFYEQYF
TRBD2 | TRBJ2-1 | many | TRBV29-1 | TGCAGCGTTGATAGCGCGGGAGGAATCTACAATGAGCAGTTCTTC | CSVDSAGGIYNEQFF
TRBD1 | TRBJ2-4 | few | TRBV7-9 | TGTGCCAGCAGCTTGACAGGGGGCGGAGGCATTCAGTACTTC | CASSLTGGGGIQYF
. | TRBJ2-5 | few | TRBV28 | TGTGCCAGCAGTTTGACAGATCACCAAGAGACCCAGTACTTC | CASSLTDHQETQYF
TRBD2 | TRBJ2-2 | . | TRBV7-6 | TGTGCCAGCAGCTCTAGCGGGCGGGGGGAGCTGTTTTTT | CASSSSGRGELFF
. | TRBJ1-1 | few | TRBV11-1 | TGTGCCAGCAGGCCGCCCGGGGGGAACACTGAAGCTTTCTTT | CASRPPGGNTEAFF
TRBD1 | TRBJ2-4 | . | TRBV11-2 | TGTGCCAGCAGCTTTGAGACAGGGGAAAACATTCAGTACTTC | CASSFETGENIQYF
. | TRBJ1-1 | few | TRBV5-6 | TGTGCCAGCAGCTTGGTTCGGCGGGAAGCTTTCTTT | CASSLVRREAFF
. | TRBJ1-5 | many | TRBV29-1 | TGCAGCGCCGGCCGGGACGTTAATCAGCCCCAGCATTTT | CSAGRDVNQPQHF
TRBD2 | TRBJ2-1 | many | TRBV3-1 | TGTGCCAGCAGCCAAACGCAGCGGGAGGGCCTTTGGGAGCAGTTCTTC | CASSQTQREGLWEQFF
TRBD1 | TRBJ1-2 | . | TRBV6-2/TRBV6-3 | TGTGCCAGCAGTGGGACAGATAACTATGGCTACACCTTC | CASSGTDNYGYTF
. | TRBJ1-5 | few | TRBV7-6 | TGTGCCAGCAGCTTAGAGGCAGGGAATCAGCCCCAGCATTTT | CASSLEAGNQPQHF
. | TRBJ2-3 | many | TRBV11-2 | TGTGCCAGCAGGACGGGCCTATCAGGAGATACGCAGTATTTT | CASRTGLSGDTQYF
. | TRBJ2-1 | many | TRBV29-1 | TGCAGCCTCCGGAAGTTACTCTACAATGAGCAGTTCTTC | CSLRKLLYNEQFF
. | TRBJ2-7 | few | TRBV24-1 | TGTGCCACCAGTGAAGGGGGTCCAGAGCAGTACTTC | CATSEGGPEQYF
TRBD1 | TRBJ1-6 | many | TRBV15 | TGTGCCACCAGCAGAGAGGCACAGGGGGACTCACCCCTCCACTTT | CATSREAQGDSPLHF
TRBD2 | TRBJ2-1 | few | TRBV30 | TGTGCCTGTCCCGGGACTAGCGGGAGGGCCGGGTACAATGAGCAGTTCTTC | CACPGTSGRAGYNEQFF
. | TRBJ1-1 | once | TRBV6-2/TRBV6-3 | TGTGCCAGCAGTTGGTCTGGGGGCACTGAAGCTTTCTTT | CASSWSGGTEAFF
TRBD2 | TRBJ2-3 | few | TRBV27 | TGTGCCAGCAGTCGCAGACTAGCCCTTAGCACAGATACGCAGTATTTT | CASSRRLALSTDTQYF
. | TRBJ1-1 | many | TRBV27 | TGTGCCAGCAGTTACAGCGTGAACACTGAAGCTTTCTTT | CASSYSVNTEAFF
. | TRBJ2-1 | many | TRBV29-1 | TGCAGCGTTGAAGGAGTCTCAGGAGCGGAGTCCTACAATGAGCAGTTCTTC | CSVEGVSGAESYNEQFF
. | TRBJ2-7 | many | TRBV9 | TGTGCCAGCAGCCCGGACCGAAGGAAGCCCTACGAGCAGTACTTC | CASSPDRRKPYEQYF
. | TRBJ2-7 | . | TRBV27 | TGTGCCAGCAGACCCGCGTCCTCCTACGAGCAGTACTTC | CASRPASSYEQYF
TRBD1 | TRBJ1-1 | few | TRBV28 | TGTGCCAGCACCCCCTCCCCCCTTGACAGGGGCACTGAAGCTTTCTTT | CASTPSPLDRGTEAFF
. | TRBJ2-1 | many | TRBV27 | TGTGCCAGCTCGGTGAGAGGTGAGCAGTTCTTC | CASSVRGEQFF
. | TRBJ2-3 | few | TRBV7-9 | TGTGCCAGCACAGGACGGGACACAGATACGCAGTATTTT | CASTGRDTDTQYF
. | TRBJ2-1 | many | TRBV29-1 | TGCAGCGTTGAGGGGTCCGGGAGCTCCTACAATGAGCAGTTCTTC | CSVEGSGSSYNEQFF
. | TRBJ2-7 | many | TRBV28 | TGTGCCAGCAGAAACCTTCGACCCGAAGTGCAGTACTTC | CASRNLRPEVQYF
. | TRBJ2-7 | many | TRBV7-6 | TGTGCCAGCAGCTTACTAGAGGCCCGGGGCTCCTACGAGCAGTACTTC | CASSLLEARGSYEQYF
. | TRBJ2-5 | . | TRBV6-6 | TGTGCCAGCAGCCCTGGGCCTCGAATCGAGACCCAGTACTTC | CASSPGPRIETQYF
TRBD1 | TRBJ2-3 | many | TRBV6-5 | TGTGCCAGCAGTTACGGTGACAGGGGGGGCACAGATACGCAGTATTTT | CASSYGDRGGTDTQYF
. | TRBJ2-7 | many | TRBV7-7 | TGTGCCAGCAGCTTATATGGGGGGGCCAGAGACGAGCAGTACTTC | CASSLYGGARDEQYF
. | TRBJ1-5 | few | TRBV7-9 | TGTGCCAGCAGCTTGCCTGGCAATCAGCCCCAGCATTTT | CASSLPGNQPQHF
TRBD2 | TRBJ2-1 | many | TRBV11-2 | TGTGCCAGCAGCTCCGGACTAGTTAATGAGCAGTTCTTC | CASSSGLVNEQFF
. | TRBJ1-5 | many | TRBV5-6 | TGTGCCAGCAGCTTAGGGGGTTCTAATCAGCCCCAGCATTTT | CASSLGGSNQPQHF
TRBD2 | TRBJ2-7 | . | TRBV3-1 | TGTGCCAGCAGCCAAGAGGGAGGTCTGGGGACTAGCGGATTCTACGAGCAGTACTTC | CASSQEGGLGTSGFYEQYF
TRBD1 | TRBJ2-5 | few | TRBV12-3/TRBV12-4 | TGTGCCAGCAGTTCACACAGGGGACAGACCCAGTACTTC | CASSSHRGQTQYF
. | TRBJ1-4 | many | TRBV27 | TGTGCCAGCAGTTCCATATCCCATTCAGCAACTAATGAAAAACTGTTTTTT | CASSSISHSATNEKLFF
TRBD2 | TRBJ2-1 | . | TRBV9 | TGTGCCAGCAGCGCACTAGCGACGAGCTCCTACAATGAGCAGTTCTTC | CASSALATSSYNEQFF
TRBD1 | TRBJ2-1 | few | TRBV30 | TGTGCCTGGAGTGTACAGGGGGGCAATGAGCAGTTCTTC | CAWSVQGGNEQFF